What follows are 18 T cell receptor beta chains derived from one specimen sequenced in a study of beta chain features in type 1 diabetes. cDNA synthesis used the whole RNA isolate, giving expressed TCRB sequences. The table came from immunoSEQ multiplex PCR; TCRdb's copy has only in-frame clones and leaves some out. This table has more than 350,000 clones, 11% appearing once. Sequencing was performed on naive CD4+ T cells from blood. Source of these receptors: a woman between 18 and 29 years old in good health.

The chain carries TRBV7-9 and TRBJ2-1, with TRBD2 matching 11 bases. J was trimmed by 2 bases and V by 5 bases; bases with no gene match: 5. Germline CDR1 and CDR2: SEHNR and FQNEAQ (reference sequence). This CDR3 has 16 residues. The CDR3 loop reads CASSTGTSGAYNEQFF. CDR3 bases: TGTGCCAGCAGCACAGGGACTAGCGGAGCCTACAATGAGCAGTTCTTC. Drawing the rest from reference TRBV7-9 and TRBJ2-1, the complete variable domain is DTGVSQNPRHKITKRGQNVTFRCDPISEHNRLYWYRQTLGQGPEFLTYFQNEAQLEKSRLLSDRFSAERPKGSFSTLEIQRTEQGDSAMYLCASSTGTSGAYNEQFFGPGTRLTVL.

The V gene is TRBV27, the J gene TRBJ1-6; tentative D call: TRBD1 (6 bases). Germline V CDR1 and CDR2: MNHEY, SMNVEV (reference sequence). With 5 bases removed from V and 6 bases from J, the gap between germline ends came to 17 bases. The CDR3 runs to 16 residues. The DNA for the CDR3 is TGTGCCAGCAGTCCCCTGCCCGGACAGCGTAATTCACCCCTCCACTTT. This codes for CASSPLPGQRNSPLHF.

This chain uses TRBV7-2 with TRBJ2-3; perhaps D is TRBD1 or TRBD2 (6 bases each). CDR1 SGHTA and CDR2 FQGNSA come from the germline V gene. V lost 4 bases and J 7 bases, leaving 18 bases between the germline ends. The CDR3 runs to 15 residues. The CDR3 DNA follows: TGTGCCAGCAGCTCCCAGCTAGGGGGGCGAAATACGCAGTATTTT. This codes for CASSSQLGGRNTQYF.

The chain employs TRBV29-1 and TRBJ2-1, with a weak D call TRBD2 (5 bases). This CDR3 spans 11 amino acids. The V and J ends lost 4 bases and 7 bases respectively, with 8 bases between them. Germline CDR1 reads SQVTM; CDR2 reads ANQGSEA. This CDR3 is CSVAGENEQFF. The CDR3 DNA follows: TGCAGCGTTGCTGGGGAGAATGAGCAGTTCTTC.

This clone has a handful of counts. This chain joins TRBV7-9 and TRBJ1-2; D is unclear. Germline V gene lookup returns CDR1 SEHNR and CDR2 FQNEAQ (reference sequence). The CDR3 extends over 14 amino acids. Trimming pared 3 bases from V and 4 bases from J, leaving 12 bases between. CDR3 bases: TGTGCCAGCAGCTTCCCGAATTCGTTCTATGGCTACACCTTC. It translates to CASSFPNSFYGYTF.

The chain links TRBV7-9 to TRBJ2-7; D might be TRBD1 (5 bases). CDR3 length: 13 residues. V shed 6 bases and J shed 1 base, with 10 bases lying between them. From germline, CDR1 is SEHNR and CDR2 FQNEAQ (reference sequence). The CDR3 here is CASSSRTSYEQYV. DNA of the CDR3: TGTGCCAGCAGTTCCAGGACATCCTACGAGCAGTACGTC.

The table lists this clone with a few counts. This chain uses TRBV15 with TRBJ1-5, with a weak D call TRBD1 (6 bases). CDR1 LNHNV and CDR2 YYDKDF come from the germline V gene (reference sequence). This CDR3 has 16 amino acids. The V end lost 3 bases, the J end lost 3 bases, and 15 bases lay between the germline ends. In DNA, the CDR3 is TGTGCCACCAGCAGGTCCAGACAGGCCCCCAATCAGCCCCAGCATTTT. This translates into CATSRSRQAPNQPQHF.

V usage is TRBV9 and J usage is TRBJ1-5; maybe TRBD1 (5 bases). The CDR3 length is 14 residues. Looked up from germline, CDR1 is SGDLS and CDR2 is YYNGEE. Trimming pared 3 bases from V and 2 bases from J, leaving 9 bases between. This CDR3 is CASSARVGNQPQHF. The CDR3 nucleotides are TGTGCCAGCAGCGCCAGGGTTGGCAATCAGCCCCAGCATTTT.

The chain recombines TRBV7-9 with TRBJ1-4; 8 positions match TRBD1. Germline CDR1 SEHNR, CDR2 FQNEAQ (reference sequence). Trimming cost V 4 bases and J 7 bases; bases outside gene matches: 8. CDR3 length: 15 residues. The CDR3 sequence: CASSSWGTGLEKLFF. For the CDR3, the DNA is TGTGCCAGCAGCTCATGGGGGACAGGTCTTGAAAAACTGTTTTTT.

This clone was counted only a few times. As DNA, the CDR3 is TGTGCCTGGAGCCTAGGGGGAAGCGCCTACGAGCAGTACTTC. As protein: CAWSLGGSAYEQYF. The chain links TRBV30 to TRBJ2-7; possibly TRBD1 for D (6 bases). Germline V gene data show CDR1 as GTSNPN and CDR2 as SVGIG (reference sequence). V was trimmed by 3 bases and J by 2 bases, leaving 14 bases between them. The CDR3 runs to 14 residues.

This clone was picked up many times. The CDR3 is CSVRRDRDSYEQYF. DNA of the CDR3: TGCAGCGTCCGGAGGGACAGGGACTCATACGAGCAGTACTTC. The V call is TRBV29-1, the J call TRBJ2-7, with 9 positions matching TRBD1. This CDR3 is 14 amino acids long. Germline CDR1 and CDR2: SQVTM and ANQGSEA. Unmatched junction bases numbered 10, after V lost 6 bases and J lost 4 bases.

The chain has TRBV7-9 and TRBJ1-6; the D is unclear. The CDR3 is 14 amino acids. V was shortened by 1 base and J by 8 bases, with 9 bases between the two germline ends. CDR1 is SEHNR, CDR2 FQNEAQ, per germline (reference sequence). Written as DNA, the CDR3 is TGTGCCAGCAGCTTAGAGGCCTTCGATTCACCCCTCCACTTT. This sequence encodes CASSLEAFDSPLHF.

V usage is TRBV29-1 and J usage is TRBJ1-2, with 7 nucleotides matching TRBD1. The V gene's germline CDR1 is SQVTM and CDR2 ANQGSEA. This CDR3 has 13 residues. Trimming removed 3 bases from V and 3 bases from J; junction bases left unmatched: 4. The CDR3 sequence: CSVDHQGDYGYTF. In nucleotides, the CDR3 is TGCAGCGTTGACCACCAGGGGGACTATGGCTACACCTTC.

This sequence joins TRBV19 and TRBJ2-7, with D possibly being TRBD1 (5 bases). V gave up 4 bases and J gave up 2 bases, with 12 bases separating them. The germline V gene encodes CDR1 LNHDA and CDR2 SQIVND (reference sequence). CDR3 length equals 14 residues. CDR3 loop: CASSTNRKAYEQYF. For the CDR3, the DNA is TGTGCCAGTAGTACGAACAGGAAAGCCTACGAGCAGTACTTC.

The chain couples TRBV11-3 to TRBJ2-7, with 9 bases fitting TRBD1. From germline, CDR1 is SGHNT and CDR2 YENEEA. The V segment lost 5 bases and the J segment 2 bases; nucleotides outside the gene matches: 7. The CDR3 is made up of 15 amino acids. The CDR3 protein is CASSPVGQGTYEQYF. The DNA of the CDR3 is TGTGCCAGCAGCCCCGTGGGACAGGGAACCTACGAGCAGTACTTC. Full variable domain (missing parts from reference TRBV11-3 and TRBJ2-7): EAGVVQSPRYKIIEKKQPVAFWCNPISGHNTLYWYLQNLGQGPELLIRYENEEAVDDSQLPKDRFSAERLKGVDSTLKIQPAELGDSAVYLCASSPVGQGTYEQYFGPGTRLTVT.

V usage is TRBV27 and J usage is TRBJ2-3, with 13 positions matching TRBD2. Germline assignment: CDR1 MNHEY and CDR2 SMNVEV (reference sequence). The CDR3 totals 16 residues. After removal of 3 bases from V and 4 bases from J, the junction contained 4 bases not matched to a gene. DNA of the CDR3: TGTGCCAGCAGTTTCTTGGGACTAGCGGGGTCAGATACGCAGTATTTT. It codes for CASSFLGLAGSDTQYF.

The V call is TRBV7-9, the J call TRBJ2-5; TRBD2 is a possible D gene (6 bases). Germline lookup yields CDR1 SEHNR and CDR2 FQNEAQ (reference sequence). CDR3 size: 14 residues. Trimming removed 5 bases from V and 2 bases from J, with 12 bases in between. CDR3 nucleotide sequence: TGTGCCAGCAGCCAATCCGGGACTCAAGAGACCCAGTACTTC. Translation: CASSQSGTQETQYF.

In its sample, this clone was seen once. This chain connects TRBV25-1 to TRBJ2-5; 12 nucleotides align to TRBD1. The CDR3 is 16 amino acids. Germline loops: CDR1 MGHDK, CDR2 SYGVNS. The ends lost 1 base at V and 5 bases at J; junction bases unmatched: 5. The CDR3 DNA is TGTGCCAGCAGTGAATTGGGACAGGGGGCAAGGGAGACCCAGTACTTC. It encodes CASSELGQGARETQYF.